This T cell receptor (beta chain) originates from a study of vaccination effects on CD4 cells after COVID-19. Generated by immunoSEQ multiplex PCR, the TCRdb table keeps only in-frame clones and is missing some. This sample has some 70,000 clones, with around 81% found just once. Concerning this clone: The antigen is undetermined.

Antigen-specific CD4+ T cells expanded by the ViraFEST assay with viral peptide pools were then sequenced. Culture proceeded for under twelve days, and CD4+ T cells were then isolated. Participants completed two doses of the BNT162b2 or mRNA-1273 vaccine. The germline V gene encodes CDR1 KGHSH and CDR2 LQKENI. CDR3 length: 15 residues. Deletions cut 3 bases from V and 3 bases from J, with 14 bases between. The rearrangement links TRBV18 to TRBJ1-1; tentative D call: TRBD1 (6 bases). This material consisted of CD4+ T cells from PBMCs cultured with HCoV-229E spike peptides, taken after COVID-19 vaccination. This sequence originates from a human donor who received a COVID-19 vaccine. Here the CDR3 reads CASSPVQGLDTEAFF. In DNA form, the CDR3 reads TGTGCCAGCTCACCCGTTCAGGGGTTGGACACTGAAGCTTTCTTT. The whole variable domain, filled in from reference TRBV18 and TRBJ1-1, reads NAGVMQNPRHLVRRRGQEARLRCSPMKGHSHVYWYRQLPEEGLKFMVYLQKENIIDESGMPKERFSAEFPKEGPSILRIQQVVRGDSAAYFCASSPVQGLDTEAFFGQGTRLTVV.